Below, 8 T cell receptor beta chains from the same sample are listed, as sequenced in a study of blood T cell repertoires in COVID-19. The protocol was immunoSEQ multiplex PCR, while the TCRdb copy is restricted to in-frame clones and leaves out a portion. The repertoire includes about 210,000 clones, approximately 82% of them detected once, and 9.5% to 15% sits in the top ten. Material: peripheral blood. Receptors originate from a woman in her thirties or forties with acute or convalescent COVID-19.

V gene TRBV27 combines with J gene TRBJ1-1; D is unclear. CDR1 and CDR2 (germline): MNHEY, SMNVEV (reference sequence). Trimming removed 1 base at V and 1 base at J, with 7 bases between. This CDR3 contains 14 residues. The CDR3 protein is CASSLYPGNTEAFF. The CDR3 bases are TGTGCCAGCAGTTTATATCCGGGGAACACTGAAGCTTTCTTT.

The chain couples TRBV11-2 to TRBJ2-5; the match to TRBD1 covers 12 bases. Germline CDR1 SGHAT, CDR2 FQNNGV. The V segment lost 5 bases and the J segment 5 bases; nucleotides outside the gene matches: 9. This CDR3 comprises 16 residues. CDR3 region: CASSPGTGGFAETQYF. CDR3 sequence (DNA): TGTGCCAGCAGCCCCGGGACAGGGGGCTTCGCGGAGACCCAGTACTTC.

The gene calls are TRBV6-4 and TRBJ2-1; D unclear. Germline V lookup: CDR1 MRHNA, CDR2 SNTAGT. The CDR3 spans 14 residues. The V gene lost 2 bases and the J gene lost 5 bases, with 10 bases spanning the gap. The CDR3 loop is CASSDEGDHNEQFF. CDR3 DNA sequence: TGTGCCAGCAGTGACGAAGGAGACCACAATGAGCAGTTCTTC.

The chain links TRBV28 to TRBJ2-3; D unresolved. Per the germline V gene, CDR1 is MDHEN and CDR2 is SYDVKM. Trimming removed 8 bases from V and 4 bases from J, with 16 bases in between. The CDR3 covers 14 residues. The CDR3 nucleotides are TGTGCCAGCCTAGATAAAGACTGGGCAGATACGCAGTATTTT. Its protein is CASLDKDWADTQYF.

Only a few counts were recorded for this clone. V and J are TRBV18 and TRBJ1-4; 9 nucleotides line up with TRBD1. Per germline, CDR1 KGHSH and CDR2 LQKENI. This CDR3 spans 19 amino acids. V lost 4 bases and J lost 1; bases outside the gene matches: 13. DNA of the CDR3: TGTGCCAGCTCACTCTTCCGGGACAGGGCTCCTCTAACTAATGAAAAACTGTTTTTT. It encodes CASSLFRDRAPLTNEKLFF.

This chain links TRBV29-1 with TRBJ2-7; 7 nucleotides match TRBD1. The V gene's germline CDR1 is SQVTM and CDR2 ANQGSEA. The CDR3 sequence is 12 residues long. Losses at the gene ends were 7 bases for V and 3 bases for J; bases not matched to a gene: 6. The CDR3 DNA reads TGCAGCGGCCGGGACAGCATCTACGAGCAGTACTTC. As protein: CSGRDSIYEQYF.

The genes are TRBV30 and TRBJ2-7, with TRBD2 matching 8 bases. Germline V gene lookup returns CDR1 GTSNPN and CDR2 SVGIG (reference sequence). Trimming at V came to 0 bases and at J to 3 bases, leaving 10 bases not matched to a gene. The CDR3 sequence is 16 residues long. CDR3 DNA: TGTGCCTGGAGTGTCCCGGACTGGCGGGAGGACTACGAGCAGTACTTC. Translation gives CAWSVPDWREDYEQYF.

The genes are TRBV19 and TRBJ2-7; TRBD2 aligns across 7 bases. Looked up from germline, CDR1 is LNHDA and CDR2 is SQIVND (reference sequence). V was pared by 6 bases and J by 0 bases, with 5 bases of the junction left unmatched. This CDR3 region has 14 residues. The DNA for the CDR3 is TGTGCCAGTAGCCCTCGGGACTACTCCTACGAGCAGTACTTC. It is translated as CASSPRDYSYEQYF.